Reported below is one TCR beta chain. Profiled with immunoSEQ multiplex PCR; TCRdb holds only in-frame clones, not every one. Of tens of thousands of clones in the sample, roughly 71% are singletons; the top ten hold roughly a tenth. Per the germline V gene, CDR1 is SGDLS and CDR2 is YYNGEE. V dropped 4 bases and J dropped 2; count of bases not matched to a gene: 8. CDR3 length: 15 amino acids. This entry belongs to a study of T cell clones after liver transplantation. Whole-study context: TCRbeta sequencing after a pre-transplant mixed lymphocyte reaction identified graft-donor-reactive clones, later tracked in post-transplant blood. Blood was drawn pre-transplant, before withdrawal, and after full or failed withdrawal.

The sequences come from CD4+ T cells from blood, collected at the 22-month timepoint. The source is a human patient who received a liver transplant. The graft donor may have given rise to some T cells. The chain is built from TRBV9 and TRBJ2-5, with 7 bases lining up with TRBD1. DNA of the CDR3: TGTGCCAGCAGCCCGTCGACAGGGTTTCAAGAGACCCAGTACTTC. It encodes CASSPSTGFQETQYF.